The entry below describes one TCR beta chain. Authors' processing steps: The number of TCRs in each sample had a median of approximately 90,000 and spanned about 20,000 to 700,000. TCRdb called the RACE reads again in MiXCR, with one record for every CDR3 protein. The V and J calls and clone size are TCRdb's, not the authors'. Of roughly 200,000 distinct CDR3 sequences listed, more than 20% are singletons. The data were taken from a study of human T cells and chemical hapten exposure. Study as a whole: Upper back patch tests used 0.01% DPC, scored after 6 days.

Time point denoted: patch test 3, about 24 weeks after DPC sensitization. Treatment indicated: therapeutic diphenylcyclopropenone sensitization with weekly scalp DPC. Participating donors were patients with alopecia, aged 18 to 70 years, considered appropriate candidates for DPC. This sequence was found in a woman in her thirties or forties with alopecia areata. Some clones in this sample may be carry-over from other donors' samples. Sequenced material: whole blood, taken in connection with sensitization to the hapten diphenylcyclopropenone (DPC).

The CDR3 sequence: CASSLGVDRVSDTQYF. In DNA form, the CDR3 reads TGTGCCAGCAGCTTAGGCGTCGATAGGGTCTCAGATACGCAGTATTTT. The chain combines TRBV7-8 with TRBJ2-3; D is undetermined. The CDR3 is 16 amino acids. V lost 1 base and J 4 bases, leaving 15 bases between the germline ends. The germline V gene has CDR1 SGHVS and CDR2 FQNEAQ.